A single sample is the source of the 18 T cell receptor beta chains below, sequenced in a study of metastatic and nonmetastatic thyroid tumors. TCRdb reassembled clones from the PCR reads with MiXCR. The sample records roughly 40,000 clones, roughly 24% being singletons. Every patient underwent thyroid surgery untreated. What was sequenced was tumor tissue. These TCRs come from a female donor with papillary thyroid cancer or a benign thyroid nodule (not recorded which). Some clones in this sample may be carry-over from other donors' samples.

The rearrangement joins TRBV5-1 to TRBJ1-5, with D possibly matching TRBD1 (5 bases). The CDR3 length is 15 residues. Germline values: CDR1 SGHRS, CDR2 YFSETQ. V lost 0 bases and J lost 4, with 11 bases in between. The CDR3 loop reads CASSLGDLPNQPQHF. The CDR3 DNA reads TGCGCCAGCAGCTTGGGGGACCTTCCTAATCAGCCCCAGCATTTT.

This clone was found many times. The chain recombines TRBV20-1 with TRBJ2-3, with 8 bases lining up with TRBD1. With V trimmed by 0 bases and J by 8 bases, 10 bases remained unmatched. The CDR3 sequence is 15 residues long. Germline CDR1 and CDR2: DFQATT and SNEGSKA (reference sequence). CDR3 sequence reads: CSAREGTGLSSTQYF. DNA for the CDR3: TGCAGTGCTAGAGAAGGGACAGGACTTTCGAGTACGCAGTATTTT.

This clone has a count of ten or more. The chain couples TRBV30 to TRBJ1-4; 10 bases agree with TRBD1. V was pared by 8 bases and J by 8 bases, with 14 bases of the junction left unmatched. The germline gives CDR1 GTSNPN, CDR2 SVGIG (reference sequence). There are 15 residues in the CDR3. This CDR3 is CAQAPTGTGVEKLFF. The CDR3 bases are TGTGCCCAAGCCCCCACCGGGACAGGGGTCGAAAAACTGTTTTTT.

A note on this clone: The junction and the germline gene differ at one end; a read error may be behind it. The rearrangement links TRBV6-1 to TRBJ2-7; the D gene could be TRBD1 or TRBD2 (5 bases each). CDR3 length: 14 amino acids. Germline values: CDR1 MNHNS, CDR2 SASEGT. The CDR3 spells CASSTWDGSYERYF. The CDR3 region has the DNA TGTGCCAGCAGTACATGGGACGGATCCTACGAGCGGTACTTC.

This clone was counted between two and nine times. The chain joins TRBV20-1 to TRBJ2-1, with 8 bases aligning to TRBD1. The CDR3 is made up of 15 amino acids. The ends lost 2 bases at V and 4 bases at J; junction bases unmatched: 7. Per germline, CDR1 DFQATT and CDR2 SNEGSKA (reference sequence). This CDR3 reads CSARSRDRWYNEQFF. The CDR3 DNA reads TGCAGTGCTAGATCCCGGGACAGGTGGTACAATGAGCAGTTCTTC.

There are many counts of this clone. This sequence joins TRBV19 and TRBJ1-3; D ambiguous. Germline V gives CDR1 LNHDA, CDR2 SQIVND (reference sequence). Trimming took 1 base from V and 0 from J, leaving 13 bases between them. The CDR3 covers 17 residues. The CDR3 nucleotides read TGTGCCAGTAGTATAGTTAACGCCCAAGTCTCTGGAAACACCATATATTTT. It yields the protein CASSIVNAQVSGNTIYF.

This clone was seen many times. This sample also contains other DNA sequences that code for the same CDR3. This chain joins TRBV6-1 and TRBJ2-1; 9 positions match TRBD2. This CDR3 comprises 15 residues. The germline gives CDR1 MNHNS, CDR2 SASEGT. V shed 4 bases and J 6 bases; nucleotides not matched to a gene: 7. The CDR3 spells CASSGLLAGGNEQFF. The CDR3 nucleotides read TGTGCCAGCAGTGGTCTACTAGCGGGTGGCAATGAGCAGTTCTTC.

In this sample, this clone turned up many times. This may arise from a read error, as a much more abundant clone is one base away. V usage is TRBV7-3 and J usage is TRBJ2-2; 8 bases agree with TRBD2. CDR1 is SGHTA, CDR2 FQGTGA, per germline. V lost 5 bases and J lost 0; bases outside the gene matches: 14. The CDR3 length is 19 residues. The CDR3 is CASSPGPAGDNPNTGELFF. CDR3 DNA: TGTGCCAGCAGCCCGGGACCAGCGGGAGATAATCCGAACACCGGGGAGCTGTTTTTT.

This clone has ten or more counts. V usage is TRBV19 and J usage is TRBJ2-7; D is ambiguous. Germline V gene sequence: CDR1 LNHDA, CDR2 SQIVND (reference sequence). Trimming removed 5 bases at V and 1 base at J, with 9 bases between. CDR3 size: 13 residues. The CDR3 spells CASSSGRSYEQYF. In DNA, the CDR3 is TGTGCCAGTAGTTCCGGCAGGTCCTACGAGCAGTACTTC.

CDR3 loop: CAWGGSFEQYF. DNA for the CDR3: TGTGCCTGGGGTGGGAGCTTCGAGCAGTACTTC. This rearrangement joins TRBV30 to TRBJ2-7; D is possibly TRBD2 (5 bases). The CDR3 consists of 11 residues. Trimming stripped 5 bases from V and 6 bases from J, with 11 bases between. CDR1 and CDR2 from the germline V gene are GTSNPN and SVGIG (reference sequence).

Only a few counts were recorded for this clone. The chain couples TRBV12-3 or TRBV12-4 to TRBJ2-6, with D uncertain. The length of the CDR3 is 15 residues. Trimming stripped 3 bases from V and 0 bases from J, with 6 bases between. The CDR3 spells CASSLDTSGANVLTF. The CDR3 DNA reads TGTGCCAGCAGTTTGGATACCTCTGGGGCCAACGTCCTGACTTTC.

This clone was observed at least ten times. The chain employs TRBV11-1 and TRBJ2-3; 8 nucleotides match TRBD1. CDR1 SGHAT and CDR2 FQDESV come from the germline V gene (reference sequence). The CDR3 is 15 amino acids. V lost 5 bases to trimming and J lost 3 bases; unmatched junction nucleotides: 7. The DNA for the CDR3 is TGTGCCAGCAGCGATGGACAGGGCGATACAGATACGCAGTATTTT. Its translation: CASSDGQGDTDTQYF.

This clone was observed many times. The V and J genes are TRBV7-3 and TRBJ1-1; D remains unclear. The ends were cut back, 1 base at V and 4 bases at J, with 10 bases in the middle. Germline V gene data show CDR1 as SGHTA and CDR2 as FQGTGA. The CDR3 contains 14 residues. The chain's CDR3 is CASSLRESSTEAFF. In DNA form, the CDR3 reads TGTGCCAGCAGCTTAAGGGAGTCGAGCACTGAAGCTTTCTTT.

The J gene is TRBJ1-2, the V gene TRBV4-1; no firm D call. The V end lost 1 base, the J end lost 0 bases, and 9 bases lay between the germline ends. The CDR3 runs 15 residues. Per the germline V gene, CDR1 is MGHRA and CDR2 is YSYEKL. The CDR3 DNA sequence: TGCGCCAGCAGCCAAGGAGTACCGACTAACTATGGCTACACCTTC. Translating it yields CASSQGVPTNYGYTF.

This clone was picked up a small number of times. The chain joins TRBV6-1 to TRBJ2-7; no reliable D call. The ends were cut back, 3 bases at V and 4 bases at J, with 13 bases in the middle. The length of the CDR3 is 14 residues. Germline CDR1 reads MNHNS; CDR2 reads SASEGT. CDR3 nucleotides: TGTGCCAGCAGTGATTCATGGGCGGCGTACGAGCAGTACTTC. It yields the protein CASSDSWAAYEQYF.

This clone was seen a handful of times. The chain links TRBV10-3 to TRBJ2-3, with D possibly being TRBD2 (5 bases). Germline values: CDR1 ENHRY, CDR2 SYGVKD. V was pared by 8 bases and J by 2 bases, with 5 bases between. The CDR3 spans 11 residues. This CDR3 is CAIGLTDTQYF. The DNA of the CDR3 is TGTGCCATCGGACTCACAGATACGCAGTATTTT.

The V and J genes are TRBV3-1 and TRBJ1-2, with 7 bases fitting TRBD1. Germline trimming cut 1 base from V and 3 bases from J; bases unmatched to any gene: 5. From germline, CDR1 is LGHDT and CDR2 YNNKEL (reference sequence). The CDR3 covers 15 residues. The CDR3 nucleotides read TGTGCCAGCAGCCAAGGGGTCAGGGGGGACTATGGCTACACCTTC. The encoded protein is CASSQGVRGDYGYTF.

This clone was counted many times. This chain links TRBV12-3 or TRBV12-4 with TRBJ2-1; D unclear. The ends were cut back, 1 base at V and 2 bases at J, with 9 bases in the middle. The CDR3 spans 15 residues. The CDR3 DNA reads as TGTGCCAGCAGTTTAGGTTACGGGCCCTACAATGAGCAGTTCTTC. Protein product: CASSLGYGPYNEQFF.